These T cell receptor beta chains were read from a single sample in a study of T cell responses to AZD1222 COVID-19 vaccine. Using immunoSEQ multiplex PCR, the repertoire was profiled, and TCRdb retains in-frame clones only, with some absent. This table holds over 140,000 clones. The sequencing input was peripheral blood. The origin of the receptors is an adult in good health. Each CDR3 is given with its conserved first and last residue. D genes are given only for firm matches.

D gene: NA
V gene: TRBV2
J gene: TRBJ1-2
CDR3 protein: CASSEERRGYYGYTF
CDR3 DNA: TGTGCCAGCAGTGAAGAACGCCGAGGATACTATGGCTACACCTTC

D gene: NA
V gene: TRBV12-3/TRBV12-4
J gene: TRBJ2-7
CDR3 protein: CASSRTVYEQYF
CDR3 DNA: TGTGCCAGCAGCCGGACAGTTTACGAGCAGTACTTC

D gene: NA
V gene: TRBV18
J gene: TRBJ2-2
CDR3 protein: CASSPPGGAHTGELFF
CDR3 DNA: TGTGCCAGCTCACCACCGGGGGGTGCCCACACCGGGGAGCTGTTTTTT

D gene: NA
V gene: TRBV3-1/TRBV3-2
J gene: TRBJ1-6
CDR3 protein: CASSQVTGDSSYNSPLHF
CDR3 DNA: TGTGCCAGCAGCCAAGTAACAGGTGATAGCTCCTATAATTCACCCCTCCACTTT

D gene: NA
V gene: TRBV3-1/TRBV3-2
J gene: TRBJ1-2
CDR3 protein: CASSQAGNYYGYTF
CDR3 DNA: TGTGCCAGCAGCCAAGCTGGCAACTACTATGGCTACACCTTC

D gene: TRBD1
V gene: TRBV4-3
J gene: TRBJ1-2
CDR3 protein: CASSQANSGGRGHDYGYTF
CDR3 DNA: TGCGCCAGCAGCCAGGCCAACTCCGGCGGCAGGGGGCACGACTATGGCTACACCTTC

D gene: NA
V gene: TRBV6-5
J gene: TRBJ2-5
CDR3 protein: CASSYSPTSQETQYF
CDR3 DNA: TGTGCCAGCAGTTACTCCCCTACGTCCCAAGAGACCCAGTACTTC

D gene: NA
V gene: TRBV7-9
J gene: TRBJ1-4
CDR3 protein: CASSVTGEKLFF
CDR3 DNA: TGTGCCAGCAGCGTGACAGGTGAAAAACTGTTTTTT

D gene: NA
V gene: TRBV27
J gene: TRBJ1-1
CDR3 protein: CASSLRGRGTEAFF
CDR3 DNA: TGTGCCAGCAGTTTAAGGGGGAGGGGCACTGAAGCTTTCTTT

D gene: NA
V gene: TRBV6-2/TRBV6-3
J gene: TRBJ2-7
CDR3 protein: CASSLPGALGNEQYF
CDR3 DNA: TGTGCCAGCAGTTTACCAGGGGCCTTAGGGAACGAGCAGTACTTC

D gene: NA
V gene: TRBV11-1
J gene: TRBJ2-7
CDR3 protein: CASSFSSVNYEQYF
CDR3 DNA: TGTGCCAGCAGCTTTTCATCAGTGAACTACGAGCAGTACTTC

D gene: TRBD2
V gene: TRBV30
J gene: TRBJ2-1
CDR3 protein: CAWTSGGAGEQFF
CDR3 DNA: TGTGCCTGGACTAGCGGGGGGGCGGGTGAGCAGTTCTTC

D gene: TRBD2
V gene: TRBV4-1
J gene: TRBJ2-1
CDR3 protein: CASSQEASGGRPGVF
CDR3 DNA: TGCGCCAGCAGCCAAGAGGCTAGCGGGGGCCGACCCGGGGTCTTC

D gene: NA
V gene: TRBV11-2
J gene: TRBJ1-1
CDR3 protein: CASSPWGTTNTEAFF
CDR3 DNA: TGTGCCAGCAGCCCATGGGGCACCACGAACACTGAAGCTTTCTTT

D gene: NA
V gene: TRBV5-1
J gene: TRBJ2-1
CDR3 protein: CASSGGSGGYNEQFF
CDR3 DNA: TGCGCCAGCAGCGGGGGGAGTGGTGGATACAATGAGCAGTTCTTC

D gene: NA
V gene: TRBV6-5
J gene: TRBJ2-7
CDR3 protein: CASSYMQGISSYEQYF
CDR3 DNA: TGTGCCAGCAGTTACATGCAGGGGATCTCCTCCTACGAGCAGTACTTC

D gene: NA
V gene: TRBV2
J gene: TRBJ1-3
CDR3 protein: CASIRGRTNSGNTIYF
CDR3 DNA: TGTGCCAGCATTCGAGGACGGACGAACTCTGGAAACACCATATATTTT

D gene: NA
V gene: TRBV24-1
J gene: TRBJ1-5
CDR3 protein: CATSDWDHSNQPQHF
CDR3 DNA: TGTGCCACCAGTGATTGGGACCATAGCAATCAGCCCCAGCATTTT

D gene: TRBD1
V gene: TRBV7-9
J gene: TRBJ2-2
CDR3 protein: CASSPGTGGAVYTGELFF
CDR3 DNA: TGTGCCAGCAGCCCCGGGACAGGGGGCGCAGTGTACACCGGGGAGCTGTTTTTT

D gene: NA
V gene: TRBV19
J gene: TRBJ1-5
CDR3 protein: CASMEGNQPQHF
CDR3 DNA: TGTGCCAGTATGGAGGGGAATCAGCCCCAGCATTTT

D gene: NA
V gene: TRBV7-3
J gene: TRBJ1-2
CDR3 protein: CASSPMVGGVYGYTF
CDR3 DNA: TGTGCCAGCAGCCCTATGGTCGGGGGTGTTTATGGCTACACCTTC

D gene: NA
V gene: TRBV3-1/TRBV3-2
J gene: TRBJ1-6
CDR3 protein: CASSQDPWGRGDSPLHF
CDR3 DNA: TGTGCCAGCAGCCAAGACCCTTGGGGCCGAGGGGATTCACCCCTCCACTTT

D gene: NA
V gene: TRBV4-1
J gene: TRBJ1-2
CDR3 protein: CASSQELGERDYGYTF
CDR3 DNA: TGCGCCAGCAGCCAAGAGCTGGGGGAGAGGGACTATGGCTACACCTTC

D gene: TRBD1
V gene: TRBV28
J gene: TRBJ1-1
CDR3 protein: CASSLYPPTGGNTEAFF
CDR3 DNA: TGTGCCAGCAGTTTATACCCGCCAACAGGGGGCAACACTGAAGCTTTCTTT

D gene: NA
V gene: TRBV7-8
J gene: TRBJ2-4
CDR3 protein: CASREPGRDIQYF
CDR3 DNA: TGTGCCAGCCGAGAGCCCGGGCGGGACATTCAGTACTTC

D gene: NA
V gene: TRBV28
J gene: TRBJ1-2
CDR3 protein: CASSLGRQLTYGYTF
CDR3 DNA: TGTGCCAGCAGTTTGGGACGTCAACTTACCTATGGCTACACCTTC

D gene: NA
V gene: TRBV6-1
J gene: TRBJ1-2
CDR3 protein: CASSENGRTSAYGYTF
CDR3 DNA: TGTGCCAGCAGTGAAAACGGCAGGACCTCCGCTTATGGCTACACCTTC

D gene: NA
V gene: TRBV7-6
J gene: TRBJ2-1
CDR3 protein: CASSPGAGTYNEQFF
CDR3 DNA: TGTGCCAGCAGTCCCGGGGCTGGGACCTACAATGAGCAGTTCTTC

D gene: NA
V gene: TRBV4-2
J gene: TRBJ2-3
CDR3 protein: CASSQDRTGGLGRQYF
CDR3 DNA: TGTGCCAGCAGCCAAGATCGGACGGGGGGCCTTGGTCGCCAGTATTTT

D gene: NA
V gene: TRBV28
J gene: TRBJ2-2
CDR3 protein: CASSLLGSPGELFF
CDR3 DNA: TGTGCCAGCAGTTTACTAGGTAGCCCCGGGGAGCTGTTTTTT

D gene: NA
V gene: TRBV7-2
J gene: TRBJ2-5
CDR3 protein: CASSLVSLGHGQETQYF
CDR3 DNA: TGTGCCAGCAGCTTAGTCTCCTTAGGGCATGGCCAAGAGACCCAGTACTTC

D gene: NA
V gene: TRBV5-1
J gene: TRBJ2-2
CDR3 protein: CASIPGAPNTGELFF
CDR3 DNA: TGCGCCAGCATCCCGGGGGCACCGAACACCGGGGAGCTGTTTTTT

D gene: NA
V gene: TRBV20-1
J gene: TRBJ1-5
CDR3 protein: CSASHPISPTGSNQPQHF
CDR3 DNA: TGCAGTGCTAGTCACCCGATATCACCAACAGGTAGCAATCAGCCCCAGCATTTT

D gene: TRBD2
V gene: TRBV19
J gene: TRBJ2-3
CDR3 protein: CASSWRGGRSDTQYF
CDR3 DNA: TGTGCCAGTAGTTGGCGGGGGGGCCGGTCAGATACGCAGTATTTT

D gene: NA
V gene: TRBV3-1/TRBV3-2
J gene: TRBJ2-1
CDR3 protein: CASNTASTAMNEQFF
CDR3 DNA: TGTGCCAGCAACACCGCATCTACGGCTATGAATGAGCAGTTCTTC

D gene: NA
V gene: TRBV6-5
J gene: TRBJ1-1
CDR3 protein: CASTRTLNTEAFF
CDR3 DNA: TGTGCCAGCACCCGGACTTTGAACACTGAAGCTTTCTTT

D gene: NA
V gene: TRBV7-2
J gene: TRBJ1-2
CDR3 protein: CASSTTGNYGYTF
CDR3 DNA: TGTGCCAGCAGCACCACAGGGAACTATGGCTACACCTTC

D gene: NA
V gene: TRBV11-3
J gene: TRBJ1-2
CDR3 protein: CASSLAPGGYGYTF
CDR3 DNA: TGTGCCAGCAGCTTGGCACCAGGAGGGTATGGCTACACCTTC

D gene: TRBD1
V gene: TRBV27
J gene: TRBJ1-1
CDR3 protein: CASSLSKSGGREAFF
CDR3 DNA: TGTGCCAGCAGTTTATCGAAGTCAGGGGGCCGAGAAGCTTTCTTT

D gene: NA
V gene: TRBV30
J gene: TRBJ1-5
CDR3 protein: CAWSVLQGQPQHF
CDR3 DNA: TGTGCCTGGAGTGTACTACAAGGTCAGCCCCAGCATTTT

D gene: NA
V gene: TRBV23-1
J gene: TRBJ2-2
CDR3 protein: CASSPRGQTGELFF
CDR3 DNA: TGCGCCAGCAGCCCCCGGGGTCAAACGGGGGAGCTGTTTTTT

D gene: NA
V gene: TRBV4-2
J gene: TRBJ1-1
CDR3 protein: CASSQEIGPNGAGTEAFF
CDR3 DNA: TGTGCCAGCAGCCAAGAAATCGGACCGAACGGGGCAGGGACTGAAGCTTTCTTT

D gene: TRBD1
V gene: TRBV6-2/TRBV6-3
J gene: TRBJ2-2
CDR3 protein: CASSPTGGITGELFF
CDR3 DNA: TGTGCCAGCAGTCCCACAGGGGGCATCACCGGGGAGCTGTTTTTT

D gene: TRBD1
V gene: TRBV18
J gene: TRBJ1-2
CDR3 protein: CASSPSGQAGGYTF
CDR3 DNA: TGTGCCAGCTCACCCTCGGGACAGGCGGGCGGCTACACCTTC

D gene: NA
V gene: TRBV6-5
J gene: TRBJ2-2
CDR3 protein: CASIRDRNTGELFF
CDR3 DNA: TGTGCCAGCATTCGAGACAGGAACACCGGGGAGCTGTTTTTT

D gene: NA
V gene: TRBV7-2
J gene: TRBJ1-5
CDR3 protein: CASSLGSAVAQPQHF
CDR3 DNA: TGTGCCAGCAGCCTCGGAAGTGCCGTCGCTCAGCCCCAGCATTTT

D gene: NA
V gene: TRBV18
J gene: TRBJ1-1
CDR3 protein: CASSPRGSGTEAFF
CDR3 DNA: TGTGCCAGCTCACCACGGGGGTCTGGGACTGAAGCTTTCTTT

D gene: TRBD1
V gene: TRBV30
J gene: TRBJ2-7
CDR3 protein: CAWAGTGFGEQYF
CDR3 DNA: TGTGCCTGGGCCGGGACAGGGTTTGGGGAGCAGTACTTC